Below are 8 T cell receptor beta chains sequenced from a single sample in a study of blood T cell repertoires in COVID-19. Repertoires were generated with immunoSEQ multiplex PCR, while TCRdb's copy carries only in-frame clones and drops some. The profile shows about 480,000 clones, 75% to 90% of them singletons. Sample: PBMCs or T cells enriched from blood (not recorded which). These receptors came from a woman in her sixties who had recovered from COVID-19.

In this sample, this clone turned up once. The CDR3 spells CASSQGPEAFF. CDR3 coding DNA: TGTGCCAGCAGTCAGGGGCCCGAAGCTTTCTTT. This sequence joins TRBV12-3 or TRBV12-4 and TRBJ1-1; D may be TRBD1 (6 bases). The CDR3 runs 11 residues. Trimming left V 5 bases short and J 8 bases short, with 9 bases between.

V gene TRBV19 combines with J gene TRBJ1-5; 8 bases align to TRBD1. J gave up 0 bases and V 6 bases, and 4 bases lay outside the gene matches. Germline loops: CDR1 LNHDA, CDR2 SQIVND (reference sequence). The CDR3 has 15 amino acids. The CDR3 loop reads CASRGTGNSNQPQHF. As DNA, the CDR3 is TGTGCCAGTAGGGGGACAGGAAATAGCAATCAGCCCCAGCATTTT.

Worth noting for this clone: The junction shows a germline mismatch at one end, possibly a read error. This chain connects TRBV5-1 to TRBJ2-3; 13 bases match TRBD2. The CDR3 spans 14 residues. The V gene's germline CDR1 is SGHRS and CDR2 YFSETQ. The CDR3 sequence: CASSLELGTSGANF. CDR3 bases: TGCGCCAGCAGCTTGGAGTTGGGGACTAGCGGGGCAAATTTT.

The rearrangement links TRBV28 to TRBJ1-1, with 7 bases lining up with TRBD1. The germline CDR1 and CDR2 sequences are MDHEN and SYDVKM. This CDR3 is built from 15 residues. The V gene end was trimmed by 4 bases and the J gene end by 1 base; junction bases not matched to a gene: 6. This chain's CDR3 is CASSSSGTANTEAFF. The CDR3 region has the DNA TGTGCCAGCAGTTCCTCCGGGACAGCGAACACTGAAGCTTTCTTT.

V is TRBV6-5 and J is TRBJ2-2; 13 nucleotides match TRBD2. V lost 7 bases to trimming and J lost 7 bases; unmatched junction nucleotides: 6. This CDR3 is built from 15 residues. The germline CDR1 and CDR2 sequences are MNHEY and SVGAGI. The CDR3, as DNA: TGTGCCAGCACCTTAGGGACTAGCGGGATCGGGGAGCTGTTTTTT. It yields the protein CASTLGTSGIGELFF.

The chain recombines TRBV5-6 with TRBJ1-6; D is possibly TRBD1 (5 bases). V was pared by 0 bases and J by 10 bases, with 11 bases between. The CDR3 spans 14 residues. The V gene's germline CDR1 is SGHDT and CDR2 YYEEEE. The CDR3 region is CASSLVPGWSPLHF. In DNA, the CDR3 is TGTGCCAGCAGCTTGGTGCCAGGGTGGTCACCCCTCCACTTT.

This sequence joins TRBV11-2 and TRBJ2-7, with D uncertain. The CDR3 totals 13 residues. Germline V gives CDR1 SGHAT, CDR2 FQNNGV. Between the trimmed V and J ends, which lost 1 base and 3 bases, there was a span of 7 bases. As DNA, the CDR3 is TGTGCCAGCAGCTTAGGAGAAGACTACGAGCAGTACTTC. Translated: CASSLGEDYEQYF.

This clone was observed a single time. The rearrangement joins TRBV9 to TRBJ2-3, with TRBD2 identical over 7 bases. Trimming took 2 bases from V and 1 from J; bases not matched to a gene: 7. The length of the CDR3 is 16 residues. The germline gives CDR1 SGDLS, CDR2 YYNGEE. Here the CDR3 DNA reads TGTGCCAGCAGCGTCGGACTAGGATCGGGCACAGATACGCAGTATTTT. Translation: CASSVGLGSGTDTQYF.